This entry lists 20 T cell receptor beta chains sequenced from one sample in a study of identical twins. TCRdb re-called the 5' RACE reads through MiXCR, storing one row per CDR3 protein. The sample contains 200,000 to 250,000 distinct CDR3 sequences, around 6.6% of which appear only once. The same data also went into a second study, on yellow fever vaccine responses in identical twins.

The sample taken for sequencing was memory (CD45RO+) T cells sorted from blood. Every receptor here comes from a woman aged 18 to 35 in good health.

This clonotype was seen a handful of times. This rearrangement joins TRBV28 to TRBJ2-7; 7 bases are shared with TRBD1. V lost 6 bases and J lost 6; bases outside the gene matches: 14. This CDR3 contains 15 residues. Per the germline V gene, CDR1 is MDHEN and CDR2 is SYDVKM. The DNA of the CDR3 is TGTGCCAGCAGCCCTTGGACAGGTAGTCTTGCCGAGCAGTACTTC. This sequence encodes CASSPWTGSLAEQYF.

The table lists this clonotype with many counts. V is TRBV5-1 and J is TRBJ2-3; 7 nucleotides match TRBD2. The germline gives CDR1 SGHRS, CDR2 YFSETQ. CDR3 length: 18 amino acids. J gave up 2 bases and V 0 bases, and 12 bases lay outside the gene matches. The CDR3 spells CASSLAELGEGNTDTQYF. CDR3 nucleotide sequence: TGCGCCAGCAGCTTGGCCGAACTGGGGGAGGGGAACACAGATACGCAGTATTTT.

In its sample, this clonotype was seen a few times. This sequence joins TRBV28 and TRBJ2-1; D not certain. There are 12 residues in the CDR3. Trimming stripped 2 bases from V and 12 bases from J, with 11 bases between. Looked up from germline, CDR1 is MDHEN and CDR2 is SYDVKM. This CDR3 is CASSLEGGWQFF. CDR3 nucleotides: TGTGCCAGCAGTTTAGAAGGTGGATGGCAGTTCTTC.

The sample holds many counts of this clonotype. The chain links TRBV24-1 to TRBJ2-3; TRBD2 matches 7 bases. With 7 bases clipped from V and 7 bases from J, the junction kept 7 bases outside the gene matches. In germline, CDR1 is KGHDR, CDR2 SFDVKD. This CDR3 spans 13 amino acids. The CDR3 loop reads CATSPTSAHTQYF. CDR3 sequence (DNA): TGTGCCACCAGCCCAACTAGCGCACATACGCAGTATTTT.

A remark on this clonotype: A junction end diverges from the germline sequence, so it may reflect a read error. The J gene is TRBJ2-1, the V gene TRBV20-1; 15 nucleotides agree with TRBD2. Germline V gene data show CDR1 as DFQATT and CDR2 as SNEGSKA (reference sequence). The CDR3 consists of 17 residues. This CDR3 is CCARGQGLAGGGNEQFF. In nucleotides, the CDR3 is TGCTGTGCTAGAGGCCAGGGACTAGCGGGGGGTGGCAATGAGCAGTTCTTC.

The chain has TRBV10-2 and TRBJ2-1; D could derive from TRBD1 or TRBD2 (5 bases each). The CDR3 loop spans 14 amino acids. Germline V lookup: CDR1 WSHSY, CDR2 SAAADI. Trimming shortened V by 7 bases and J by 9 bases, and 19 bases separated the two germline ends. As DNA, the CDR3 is TGCGCCAGCATGCTTGGGACGGCGACAGTTGAGCAGTTCTTC. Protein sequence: CASMLGTATVEQFF.

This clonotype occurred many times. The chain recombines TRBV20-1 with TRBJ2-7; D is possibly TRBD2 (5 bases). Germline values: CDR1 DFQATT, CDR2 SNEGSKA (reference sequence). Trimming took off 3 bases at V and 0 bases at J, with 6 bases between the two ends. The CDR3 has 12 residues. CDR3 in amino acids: CSASGSSYEQYF. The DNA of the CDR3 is TGCAGTGCTAGTGGGAGCTCCTACGAGCAGTACTTC.

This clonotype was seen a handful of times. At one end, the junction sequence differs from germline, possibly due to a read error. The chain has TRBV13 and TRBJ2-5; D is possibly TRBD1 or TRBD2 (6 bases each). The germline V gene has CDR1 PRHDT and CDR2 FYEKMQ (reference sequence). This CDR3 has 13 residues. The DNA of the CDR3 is TGTGCCAGCACCTTAAGGGGGGTTGAGACCCAGTACTTC. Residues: CASTLRGVETQYF. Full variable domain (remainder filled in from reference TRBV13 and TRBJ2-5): AAGVIQSPRHLIKEKRETATLKCYPIPRHDTVYWYQQGPGQDPQFLISFYEKMQSDKGSIPDRFSAQQFSDYHSELNMSSLELGDSALYFCASTLRGVETQYFGPGTRLLVL.

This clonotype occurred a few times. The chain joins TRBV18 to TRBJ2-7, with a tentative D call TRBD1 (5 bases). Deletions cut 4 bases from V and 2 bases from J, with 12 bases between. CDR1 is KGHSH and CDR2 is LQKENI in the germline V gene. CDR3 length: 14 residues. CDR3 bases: TGTGCCAGCTCACTTACCAGGACAACCTACGAGCAGTACTTC. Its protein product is CASSLTRTTYEQYF. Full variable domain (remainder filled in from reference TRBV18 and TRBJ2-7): NAGVMQNPRHLVRRRGQEARLRCSPMKGHSHVYWYRQLPEEGLKFMVYLQKENIIDESGMPKERFSAEFPKEGPSILRIQQVVRGDSAAYFCASSLTRTTYEQYFGPGTRLTVT.

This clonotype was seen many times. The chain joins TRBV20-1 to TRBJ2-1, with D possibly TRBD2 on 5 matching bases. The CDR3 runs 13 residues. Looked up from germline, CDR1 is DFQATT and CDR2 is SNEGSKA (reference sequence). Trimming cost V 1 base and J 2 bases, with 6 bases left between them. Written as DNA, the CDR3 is TGCAGTGCTAGAGGGGAGACCTACAATGAGCAGTTCTTC. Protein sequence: CSARGETYNEQFF.

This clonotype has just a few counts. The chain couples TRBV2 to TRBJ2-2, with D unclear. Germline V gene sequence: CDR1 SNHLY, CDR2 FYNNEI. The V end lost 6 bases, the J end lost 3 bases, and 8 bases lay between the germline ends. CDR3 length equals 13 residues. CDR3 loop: CASSDDDTGELFF. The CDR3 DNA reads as TGTGCCAGCAGCGACGACGACACCGGGGAGCTGTTTTTT. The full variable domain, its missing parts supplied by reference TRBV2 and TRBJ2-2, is EPEVTQTPSHQVTQMGQEVILRCVPISNHLYFYWYRQILGQKVEFLVSFYNNEISEKSEIFDDQFSVERPDGSNFTLKIRSTKLEDSAMYFCASSDDDTGELFFGEGSRLTVL.

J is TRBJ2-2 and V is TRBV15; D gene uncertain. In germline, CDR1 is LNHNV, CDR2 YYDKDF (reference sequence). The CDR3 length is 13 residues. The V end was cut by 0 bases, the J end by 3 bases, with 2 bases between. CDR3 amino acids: CATSRDYTGELFF. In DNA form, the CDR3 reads TGTGCCACCAGCAGAGATTACACCGGGGAGCTGTTTTTT.

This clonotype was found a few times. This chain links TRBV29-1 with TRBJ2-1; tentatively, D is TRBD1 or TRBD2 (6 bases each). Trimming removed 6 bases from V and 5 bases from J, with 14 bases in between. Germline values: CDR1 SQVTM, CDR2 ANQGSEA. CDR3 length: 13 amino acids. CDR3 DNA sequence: TGCAGCGTCATCGGGGGACAACACAATGAGCAGTTCTTC. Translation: CSVIGGQHNEQFF.

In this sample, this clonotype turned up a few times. Here the CDR3 DNA reads TGTGCCAGCAAACGCCGAGGGCTAGCAGCCTTGGAGCAGTACTTC. The encoded protein is CASKRRGLAALEQYF. This chain joins TRBV6-1 and TRBJ2-7; maybe TRBD2 (5 bases). Germline V lookup: CDR1 MNHNS, CDR2 SASEGT. This CDR3 is 15 amino acids long. Trimming pared 7 bases from V and 7 bases from J, leaving 23 bases between.

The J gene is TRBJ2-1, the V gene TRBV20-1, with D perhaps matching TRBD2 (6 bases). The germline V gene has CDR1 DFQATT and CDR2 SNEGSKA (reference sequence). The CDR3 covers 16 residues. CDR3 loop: CSSGGGGGNSYNEQFF. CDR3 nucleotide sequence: TGCAGCTCCGGCGGAGGCGGCGGGAACTCCTACAATGAGCAGTTCTTC.

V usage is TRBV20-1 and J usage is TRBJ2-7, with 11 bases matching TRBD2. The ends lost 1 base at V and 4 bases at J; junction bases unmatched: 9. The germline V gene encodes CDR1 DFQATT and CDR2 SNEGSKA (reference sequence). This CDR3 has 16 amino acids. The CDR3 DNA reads TGCAGTGCTAGAGCCTCCGGGACTAGCGGTTTTTACGAGCAGTACTTC. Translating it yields CSARASGTSGFYEQYF.

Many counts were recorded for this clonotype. The CDR3: CSAFRQGDTQYF. The CDR3 bases are TGCAGTGCCTTTCGACAGGGAGATACGCAGTATTTT. The V call is TRBV20-1, the J call TRBJ2-3; 7 bases are a match to TRBD1. Germline V CDR1 and CDR2: DFQATT, SNEGSKA (reference sequence). The CDR3 loop spans 12 amino acids. V was clipped by 6 bases and J by 5 bases; unmatched bases: 5.

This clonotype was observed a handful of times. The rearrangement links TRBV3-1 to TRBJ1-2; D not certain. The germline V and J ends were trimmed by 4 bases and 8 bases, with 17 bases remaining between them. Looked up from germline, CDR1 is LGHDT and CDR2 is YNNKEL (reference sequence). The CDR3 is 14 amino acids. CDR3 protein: CASSPRPLSGGYTF. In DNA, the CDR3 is TGTGCCAGCAGCCCGAGGCCCTTATCGGGCGGCTACACCTTC.

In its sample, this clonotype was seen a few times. In DNA, the CDR3 is TGCAGCGTTACGCCGGGGGCAGAGACCCAGTACTTC. Translating it yields CSVTPGAETQYF. The rearrangement links TRBV29-1 to TRBJ2-5; D possibly matches TRBD1 or TRBD2 (6 bases each). The germline CDR1 and CDR2 sequences are SQVTM and ANQGSEA. V was pared by 5 bases and J by 4 bases, with 11 bases between. CDR3 length: 12 residues.

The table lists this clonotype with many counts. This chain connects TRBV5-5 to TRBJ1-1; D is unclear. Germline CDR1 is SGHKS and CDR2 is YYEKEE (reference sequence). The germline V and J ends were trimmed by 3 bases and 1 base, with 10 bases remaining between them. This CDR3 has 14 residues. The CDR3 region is CASSWSGENTEAFF. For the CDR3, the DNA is TGTGCCAGCAGCTGGAGTGGGGAGAACACTGAAGCTTTCTTT.